The present T cell receptor (beta chain) was sequenced within a study of OX40 agonist ivuxolimab in advanced cancers. The study in broad terms: The costimulatory receptor OX40 (CD134) was targeted by ivuxolimab, a fully human IgG2 agonistic monoclonal antibody. Intravenous ivuxolimab was administered to patients every 2 weeks at six dose levels: 0.01, 0.1, 0.3, 1.5, 3 and 10 mg/kg. Of the approximately 50 dose-escalation patients, hepatocellular carcinoma was present in approximately 20, melanoma in roughly 15, renal cell carcinoma in 9 and head and neck cancer in 9. In the dose-escalation cohort, roughly 82% of patients were male, and the mean age was approximately 60 years with a range of roughly 20 to 79. Patients were allowed to have had prior anti-PD-1, anti-PD-L1 or anti-CTLA-4 therapy, and approximately 43% of the dose-escalation patients had previously received checkpoint inhibitors. Partial responses occurred in three dose-escalation patients, of whom one had hepatocellular carcinoma and two had cutaneous melanoma. Peripheral TCRbeta sequencing was intended to test whether TCR sequence diversity was altered and clonal T-cell expansion was caused by ivuxolimab. The paper describes the monotherapy dose-escalation part (N ≈ 49 patients) of the phase I trial of ivuxolimab. Points the paper makes about the study in general: Low levels of normalized T-cell clonal expansion were also seen in some patients who did not respond. In the 0.1-3.0 mg/kg groups, partial responders were among the patients with the lowest normalized peripheral clonal expansion, particularly in CD8+ T cells. Which antigens the clonally expanded peripheral T cells were specific for was not determined. At doses of 0.1 to 3.0 mg/kg, clonal expansion of both CD4+ and CD8+ T cells in blood was seen between baseline and week 6. On average, CD8+ T cells showed more expanded clones than CD4+ T cells after ivuxolimab.

The trial excluded patients who had a history of autoimmune disease or who were on systemic immunosuppression. Peripheral blood for TCR sequencing was drawn from every dose cohort at baseline, at cycle 4 day 1 and at cycle 7 day 1. The samples were drawn from a first-in-human, open-label, multicenter phase I dose-escalation trial of ivuxolimab. Adults with locally advanced or metastatic head and neck squamous cell, hepatocellular, melanoma or renal cell carcinoma were enrolled in the trial. CD4+ and CD8+ T cells were sorted separately from peripheral blood before TCR sequencing. Notes on this clone: Its antigen target is currently unknown. Per-base quality was not reported, and no clone a single base away is much larger than it.

The germline ends are 6 bases apart after V is trimmed by 3 bases and J by 3 bases. The CDR3 has 12 amino acids, counting the end cysteine and phenylalanine. The sequence is cut down to CDR3 DNA, 36 bases in frame from base 1. The germline V gene provides CDR1 ENHRY and CDR2 SYGVKD. Genomic DNA was isolated from the sorted cells so that the TCRbeta CDR3 region could be sequenced. The immunoSEQ Assay was used for sequencing of TCRbeta CDR3 regions. TCRdb obtained this table from immuneACCESS and retained in-frame rearrangements with V and J assigned. These tables miss some clones; where compared with another copy, unresolved V genes account for less than half of the shortfall, and the remainder is unexplained. Recorded for this sample are over 75,000 clones; around 90% of them occurred a single time. Of the sample, roughly 0.42% falls within the top ten clones.

The chain links TRBV10-3 with TRBJ2-7, with no D gene named confidently. The material was CD4+ or CD8+ T cells sorted from blood, obtained in a trial of the OX40 agonist ivuxolimab. This TCR came from an adult with an advanced solid tumor such as melanoma, head and neck, liver or kidney cancer. The CDR3 corresponds to CAISDAYYEQYF. The DNA sequence is TGTGCCATCAGTGATGCATACTACGAGCAGTACTTC.